Below are 30 T cell receptor beta chains sequenced from a single sample in a study of Graves' ophthalmopathy and Graves' hyperthyroidism. RNA transcripts provided the template for amplifying TCR beta CDR3 regions. First-round RT-PCR with HTBI primers preceded a second-round multiplex PCR. TCRdb called the multiplex PCR reads again in MiXCR, with one record for every CDR3 protein. The sample holds some 410,000 distinct CDR3 sequences, 20% to 25% seen once. Sequencing input: peripheral blood. The receptors shown here come from a woman between 18 and 30 years old with stable Graves' hyperthyroidism.

The V call is TRBV6-1, the J call TRBJ1-2; 8 nucleotides agree with TRBD1. V lost 6 bases to trimming and J lost 0 bases; unmatched junction nucleotides: 6. This CDR3 region has 15 residues. Germline assignment: CDR1 MNHNS and CDR2 SASEGT. This CDR3 reads CASRDREWANYGYTF. The CDR3, as DNA: TGTGCCAGCAGGGACAGGGAGTGGGCTAACTATGGCTACACCTTC.

The J gene is TRBJ2-5, the V gene TRBV6-1; 7 bases fit TRBD1. Looked up from germline, CDR1 is MNHNS and CDR2 is SASEGT. The V and J ends lost 3 bases and 3 bases, in that order; junction bases with no gene match: 4. The CDR3 consists of 14 residues. The CDR3 DNA reads TGTGCCAGCAGTGAGACAGGGCTCGAAGAGACCCAGTACTTC. Amino acid sequence: CASSETGLEETQYF.

The chain joins TRBV18 to TRBJ2-7; tentatively, D is TRBD1 (5 bases). This CDR3 contains 13 residues. Germline values: CDR1 KGHSH, CDR2 LQKENI. V gave up 5 bases and J gave up 5 bases, with 13 bases separating them. The chain's CDR3 is CASSGAEGDEQYF. CDR3 coding DNA: TGTGCCAGCTCAGGGGCGGAAGGGGACGAGCAGTACTTC. Full variable domain (remainder filled in from reference TRBV18 and TRBJ2-7): NAGVMQNPRHLVRRRGQEARLRCSPMKGHSHVYWYRQLPEEGLKFMVYLQKENIIDESGMPKERFSAEFPKEGPSILRIQQVVRGDSAAYFCASSGAEGDEQYFGPGTRLTVT.

Ten or more counts support this clonotype. The rearrangement links TRBV28 to TRBJ1-6; possibly TRBD1 for D (5 bases). Germline V gives CDR1 MDHEN, CDR2 SYDVKM. V was pared by 6 bases and J by 3 bases, with 12 bases between. This CDR3 is built from 15 residues. The CDR3 sequence: CASRGGPNYNSPLHF. CDR3 in DNA: TGTGCCAGCAGGGGGGGACCGAACTATAATTCACCCCTCCACTTT.

This clonotype was recorded a few times. The V gene is TRBV12-3 or TRBV12-4, the J gene TRBJ1-2; the D gene is possibly TRBD1 (6 bases). V lost 6 bases, J lost 5 bases, and 13 bases lay in between. There are 13 residues in the CDR3. DNA of the CDR3: TGTGCCAGCAGCACGGACAGCAAGTATGGCTACACCTTC. Translation: CASSTDSKYGYTF.

At least ten counts were recorded for this clonotype. This chain connects TRBV29-1 to TRBJ1-1, with 10 bases matching TRBD1. Germline CDR1 reads SQVTM; CDR2 reads ANQGSEA. The CDR3 totals 17 residues. The V and J ends lost 0 bases and 7 bases, in that order; junction bases with no gene match: 14. CDR3 DNA: TGCAGCGTTGAAGATCGGGGACAGGGGATATGGGCGGATGAAGCTTTCTTT. This gives the protein CSVEDRGQGIWADEAFF.

This clonotype has just a few counts. This chain uses TRBV3-1 with TRBJ1-6, with a tentative D call TRBD1 (5 bases). CDR3 length: 13 residues. Germline V gene sequence: CDR1 LGHDT, CDR2 YNNKEL (reference sequence). V was cut by 8 bases and J by 9 bases, with 14 bases left in between. The CDR3 reads CASHGPGISPLHF. The DNA for the CDR3 is TGTGCCAGCCACGGACCAGGGATTTCACCCCTCCACTTT.

This clonotype showed up many times. The V and J genes are TRBV6-1 and TRBJ2-7; TRBD2 is a possible D gene (5 bases). Germline assignment: CDR1 MNHNS and CDR2 SASEGT. CDR3 length equals 12 residues. V lost 2 bases and J lost 6, with 8 bases in between. This chain's CDR3 is CASSENGIEQYF. As DNA, the CDR3 is TGTGCCAGCAGTGAAAACGGGATCGAGCAGTACTTC.

In the case of this clonotype: A much larger clone lies a single base off, so this may be a read error. The gene calls are TRBV27 and TRBJ2-2, with D uncertain. This CDR3 is 13 amino acids long. V was shortened by 11 bases and J by 3 bases, with 13 bases between the two germline ends. Germline lookup yields CDR1 MNHEY and CDR2 SMNVEV (reference sequence). The CDR3 bases are TGTGCCTCCCTTTGGTGGGACACCGGGGAGCTGTTTTTT. This codes for CASLWWDTGELFF.

This clonotype was seen many times. The genes are TRBV29-1 and TRBJ2-7, with TRBD1 matching over 8 bases. The CDR3 runs 14 residues. Unmatched junction bases numbered 4, after V lost 2 bases and J lost 1 base. Germline V gene sequence: CDR1 SQVTM, CDR2 ANQGSEA. The CDR3 sequence is CSVESGTGSYEQYF. DNA for the CDR3: TGCAGCGTTGAAAGTGGGACAGGATCCTACGAGCAGTACTTC.

J is TRBJ1-2 and V is TRBV7-9; the D is unclear. The length of the CDR3 is 13 residues. Germline CDR1 SEHNR, CDR2 FQNEAQ (reference sequence). Trimming left V 0 bases short and J 4 bases short, with 6 bases between. CDR3 region: CASSLAVGYGYTF. The DNA of the CDR3 is TGTGCCAGCAGCTTAGCAGTAGGCTATGGCTACACCTTC.

This clonotype has ten or more counts. The chain uses TRBV5-6 and TRBJ2-7, with 8 positions matching TRBD1. CDR3 length: 15 amino acids. Trimming took 4 bases from V and 3 from J; bases not matched to a gene: 9. Per germline, CDR1 SGHDT and CDR2 YYEEEE. The CDR3 nucleotides are TGTGCCAGCAGCATCTGGGACAGGCGAATCTACGAGCAGTACTTC. This encodes CASSIWDRRIYEQYF.

V gene TRBV5-6 combines with J gene TRBJ2-6; either TRBD1 or TRBD2 may fit D (5 bases each). The V and J ends lost 1 base and 2 bases respectively, with 10 bases between them. Per the germline V gene, CDR1 is SGHDT and CDR2 is YYEEEE. The CDR3 is 16 residues long. The CDR3 reads CASSLTGRAGANVLTF. The CDR3 DNA reads TGTGCCAGCAGCTTGACGGGGCGAGCTGGGGCCAACGTCCTGACTTTC.

Many counts were recorded for this clonotype. The chain uses TRBV7-2 and TRBJ2-1; 11 bases align to TRBD2. The germline V gene has CDR1 SGHTA and CDR2 FQGNSA. Trimming took 4 bases from V and 4 from J; bases not matched to a gene: 6. This CDR3 is 16 amino acids long. The CDR3 nucleotides read TGTGCCAGCAGCTCCTTTAGCGGGAGGGAGTACAATGAGCAGTTCTTC. This translates into CASSSFSGREYNEQFF.

The chain is built from TRBV12-3 or TRBV12-4 and TRBJ2-5, with 7 bases that match TRBD2. Trimming cost V 3 bases and J 5 bases; bases outside gene matches: 9. This CDR3 region has 15 residues. CDR3 in DNA: TGTGCCAGCAGTTTCATGAGGACTAGTAGGGAGACCCAGTACTTC. Its translation: CASSFMRTSRETQYF.

Ten or more counts support this clonotype. This sequence joins TRBV12-3 or TRBV12-4 and TRBJ1-1; D is uncertain. V shed 7 bases and J shed 3 bases, with 15 bases lying between them. The length of the CDR3 is 14 residues. The CDR3 coding sequence is TGTGCCAGCACCGTCTTGAGTTGGGACACTGAAGCTTTCTTT. It specifies CASTVLSWDTEAFF.

In this sample, this clonotype turned up many times. The chain links TRBV7-6 to TRBJ1-1; tentatively, D is TRBD1 (5 bases). The CDR3 covers 16 residues. Germline V CDR1 and CDR2: SGHVS, FNYEAQ. V was clipped by 5 bases and J by 4 bases, with 20 bases between them. The CDR3: CASSLNSGGGGTEAFF. The CDR3 region has the DNA TGTGCCAGCAGCCTAAATTCCGGTGGGGGGGGCACTGAAGCTTTCTTT.

This clonotype showed up many times. The chain has TRBV7-2 and TRBJ2-7; 11 bases map to TRBD2. The CDR3 totals 15 residues. CDR1 and CDR2 (germline): SGHTA, FQGNSA. With 3 bases clipped from V and 2 bases from J, the junction kept 3 bases outside the gene matches. In DNA form, the CDR3 reads TGTGCCAGCAGCTTCGGGACTAGCGGCCCCTACGAGCAGTACTTC. Its protein product is CASSFGTSGPYEQYF.

This clonotype was picked up many times. CDR3 protein: CASSFDSAQETQYF. CDR3 nucleotides: TGTGCCAGCAGTTTCGACAGTGCCCAAGAGACCCAGTACTTC. J is TRBJ2-5 and V is TRBV6-5; tentatively, D is TRBD1 (5 bases). Germline lookup yields CDR1 MNHEY and CDR2 SVGAGI. This CDR3 contains 14 residues. Trimming pared 4 bases from V and 1 base from J, leaving 10 bases between.

The genes are TRBV19 and TRBJ1-1; 7 bases line up with TRBD1. The CDR3 is 13 amino acids. The V segment lost 6 bases and the J segment 3 bases; nucleotides outside the gene matches: 4. From germline, CDR1 is LNHDA and CDR2 SQIVND (reference sequence). The CDR3 nucleotides read TGTGCCAGTAGGCCCAGGGGGTACACTGAAGCTTTCTTT. Translating gives CASRPRGYTEAFF.

This clonotype was seen ten or more times. The chain recombines TRBV20-1 with TRBJ1-3, with a weak D call TRBD1 (6 bases). V lost 6 bases and J lost 8, with 17 bases in between. Looked up from germline, CDR1 is DFQATT and CDR2 is SNEGSKA (reference sequence). The length of the CDR3 is 13 residues. The CDR3 coding sequence is TGCAGTGCAAAATCAGGGGTACTTGACACCATATATTTT. Its translation: CSAKSGVLDTIYF.

This clonotype was found many times. It may be a read error: a sequence one base away is much more abundant. The chain recombines TRBV6-1 with TRBJ2-7; the match to TRBD1 covers 11 bases. J gave up 3 bases and V 1 base, and 2 bases lay outside the gene matches. The CDR3 extends over 15 amino acids. Looked up from germline, CDR1 is MNHNS and CDR2 is SASEGT. CDR3 in amino acids: CASSEDGTGGYEQYF. DNA for the CDR3: TGTGCCAGCAGTGAAGACGGGACAGGGGGCTACGAGCAGTACTTC.

The V gene is TRBV12-3 or TRBV12-4, the J gene TRBJ2-6, with no clear D. Between the trimmed V and J ends, which lost 7 bases and 0 bases, there was a span of 19 bases. The length of the CDR3 is 18 residues. CDR3: CASTAAVQIHSGANVLTF. The CDR3 nucleotides read TGTGCCAGCACCGCCGCAGTTCAGATCCACTCTGGGGCCAACGTCCTGACTTTC.

This clonotype was observed at least ten times. This chain joins TRBV11-2 and TRBJ2-5, with TRBD2 as a possible D gene (6 bases). CDR3 length equals 14 residues. From germline, CDR1 is SGHAT and CDR2 FQNNGV. Trimming cost V 3 bases and J 5 bases, with 13 bases left between them. Here the CDR3 DNA reads TGTGCCAGCAGCTTTCGGACTAATGGGGAGACCCAGTACTTC. It yields the protein CASSFRTNGETQYF. The variable domain in full, with the rest retrieved from reference TRBV11-2 and TRBJ2-5, is EAGVAQSPRYKIIEKRQSVAFWCNPISGHATLYWYQQILGQGPKLLIQFQNNGVVDDSQLPKDRFSAERLKGVDSTLKIQPAKLEDSAVYLCASSFRTNGETQYFGPGTRLLVL.

This clonotype appeared a few times. The chain carries TRBV12-3 or TRBV12-4 and TRBJ2-7; D remains unclear. The CDR3 consists of 15 residues. Between the trimmed V and J ends, which lost 6 bases and 0 bases, there was a span of 15 bases. The CDR3 is CASSPPGQPSYEQYF. DNA of the CDR3: TGTGCCAGCAGCCCGCCTGGGCAGCCCTCCTACGAGCAGTACTTC.

The chain is built from TRBV20-1 and TRBJ1-2; D remains ambiguous. The CDR3 totals 13 residues. In germline, CDR1 is DFQATT, CDR2 SNEGSKA (reference sequence). Trimming pared 2 bases from V and 6 bases from J, leaving 13 bases between. The CDR3 protein is CSARYPGLNGYTF. Here the CDR3 DNA reads TGCAGTGCTAGATATCCAGGTCTTAATGGCTACACCTTC.

This clonotype appeared many times. J is TRBJ1-2 and V is TRBV12-3 or TRBV12-4, with TRBD1 identical over 8 bases. V shed 6 bases and J 7 bases; nucleotides not matched to a gene: 1. The CDR3 covers 11 residues. CDR3 sequence: CASSQGAGYTF. The CDR3 DNA follows: TGTGCCAGCAGCCAGGGGGCTGGCTACACCTTC.

The rearrangement joins TRBV9 to TRBJ2-1; 7 bases map to TRBD2. The CDR3 covers 14 residues. V was pared by 3 bases and J by 5 bases, with 5 bases of the junction left unmatched. Germline-derived CDR1 and CDR2 are SGDLS and YYNGEE. The CDR3 DNA reads as TGTGCCAGCAGCGCGAGCGGGACGGACAATGAGCAGTTCTTC. Residues: CASSASGTDNEQFF.

This chain joins TRBV2 and TRBJ1-1; 9 bases are a match to TRBD1. CDR1 is SNHLY, CDR2 FYNNEI, per germline. The CDR3 length is 17 residues. Trimming removed 6 bases from V and 5 bases from J; junction bases left unmatched: 16. In nucleotides, the CDR3 is TGTGCCAGCAGCTCTCAAGGGGGACAGGGCGGGAAGACTGAAGCTTTCTTT. It codes for CASSSQGGQGGKTEAFF.

V is TRBV7-3 and J is TRBJ2-4; D may correspond to TRBD1 or TRBD2 (5 bases each). V lost 2 bases to trimming and J lost 5 bases, with 7 bases between them. Looked up from germline, CDR1 is SGHTA and CDR2 is FQGTGA. The length of the CDR3 is 13 residues. The CDR3 is CASSLSGQNIQYF. CDR3 bases: TGTGCCAGCAGCTTATCGGGACAAAACATTCAGTACTTC.